One sample yielded the 11 T cell receptor beta chains listed below, sequenced in a study of OX40 agonist ivuxolimab in advanced cancers. Assay used: immunoSEQ multiplex PCR; TCRdb lists only in-frame clones, some missing. Of approximately 77,000 clones in the sample, 80% to 95% were seen once. This specimen consisted of CD4+ or CD8+ T cells sorted from blood, obtained in a trial of the OX40 agonist ivuxolimab. The receptors come from an adult with an advanced solid tumor such as melanoma, head and neck, liver or kidney cancer.

The chain links TRBV5-1 to TRBJ2-3; TRBD2 matches at 8 bases. The germline V gene has CDR1 SGHRS and CDR2 YFSETQ. V lost 0 bases and J lost 3; bases outside the gene matches: 3. The CDR3 runs to 15 residues. The CDR3 reads CASSLGGLDTDTQYF. CDR3 DNA sequence: TGCGCCAGCAGCTTGGGGGGACTAGATACAGATACGCAGTATTTT.

The J gene is TRBJ2-7, the V gene TRBV7-8, with no clear D. The CDR3 consists of 14 residues. CDR1 is SGHVS, CDR2 FQNEAQ, per germline. Trimming took off 1 base at V and 1 base at J, with 8 bases between the two ends. CDR3 in DNA: TGTGCCAGCAGCTTAGGCGGACGGTCCTACGAGCAGTACTTC. It is translated as CASSLGGRSYEQYF.

This chain links TRBV7-9 with TRBJ1-2; weak D call: TRBD1 (5 bases). Germline V gene sequence: CDR1 SEHNR, CDR2 FQNEAQ (reference sequence). The CDR3 runs 14 residues. V dropped 5 bases and J dropped 1 base, with 11 bases sitting between them. The CDR3 spells CASSTGDGNYGYTF. In DNA form, the CDR3 reads TGTGCCAGCAGCACCGGGGACGGTAACTATGGCTACACCTTC. The whole variable domain, remainder taken from reference TRBV7-9 and TRBJ1-2, is DTGVSQNPRHKITKRGQNVTFRCDPISEHNRLYWYRQTLGQGPEFLTYFQNEAQLEKSRLLSDRFSAERPKGSFSTLEIQRTEQGDSAMYLCASSTGDGNYGYTFGSGTRLTVV.

This chain connects TRBV9 to TRBJ2-2, with 7 bases fitting TRBD2. The germline V gene encodes CDR1 SGDLS and CDR2 YYNGEE. Trimming removed 0 bases from V and 6 bases from J; junction bases left unmatched: 11. The CDR3 has 17 residues. CDR3 DNA sequence: TGTGCCAGCAGCGTAGAAGTCACCGGGGGGTTGGCCGGGGAGCTGTTTTTT. It codes for CASSVEVTGGLAGELFF.

The chain carries TRBV19 and TRBJ2-2; D is ambiguous. The V gene's germline CDR1 is LNHDA and CDR2 SQIVND (reference sequence). The CDR3 runs to 15 residues. V lost 2 bases, J lost 2 bases, and 9 bases lay in between. The CDR3 DNA reads TGTGCCAGTAGTATAAGGGCAGTCAACACCGGGGAGCTGTTTTTT. Its translation is CASSIRAVNTGELFF.

This chain joins TRBV7-8 and TRBJ2-3; the D is unclear. Trimming stripped 4 bases from V and 1 base from J, with 9 bases between. In germline, CDR1 is SGHVS, CDR2 FQNEAQ. The CDR3 extends over 14 amino acids. The CDR3 nucleotides read TGTGCCAGCAGCTCCATACAGCGCACAGATACGCAGTATTTT. Translation gives CASSSIQRTDTQYF.

The rearrangement joins TRBV27 to TRBJ2-5, with TRBD2 matching 15 bases. CDR1 and CDR2 from the germline V gene are MNHEY and SMNVEV (reference sequence). Trimming took 6 bases from V and 7 from J; bases not matched to a gene: 9. The length of the CDR3 is 16 residues. CDR3 nucleotides: TGTGCCAGCAGAACTGCGGGACTAGCGGGGGGAGGGACCCAGTACTTC. Its translation is CASRTAGLAGGGTQYF.

V gene TRBV28 combines with J gene TRBJ1-1; D gene ambiguous. Trimming shortened V by 0 bases and J by 1 base, and 6 bases separated the two germline ends. CDR3 size: 14 residues. Germline CDR1 is MDHEN and CDR2 is SYDVKM. As DNA, the CDR3 is TGTGCCAGCAGTTTATGGGCACGGAACACTGAAGCTTTCTTT. Its protein is CASSLWARNTEAFF.

The V call is TRBV7-9, the J call TRBJ1-3, with no clear D. The CDR3 has 13 residues. Germline V gene sequence: CDR1 SEHNR, CDR2 FQNEAQ (reference sequence). V lost 5 bases to trimming and J lost 0 bases, with 5 bases between them. The CDR3 nucleotides are TGTGCCAGCAGCCGGGGCTCTGGAAACACCATATATTTT. Translated, it gives CASSRGSGNTIYF.

This clone has only one observation. This chain joins TRBV7-7 and TRBJ2-5, with TRBD1 matching 9 bases. Germline V gene lookup returns CDR1 SSHAT and CDR2 FNYEAQ (reference sequence). Germline trimming cut 5 bases from V and 4 bases from J; bases unmatched to any gene: 2. The CDR3 has 13 amino acids. In DNA, the CDR3 is TGTGCCAGCAGCAGGACAGGGGTAGAGACCCAGTACTTC. This sequence encodes CASSRTGVETQYF.

The chain uses TRBV18 and TRBJ1-4, with a possible D match to TRBD1 (5 bases). The CDR3 loop spans 15 amino acids. CDR1 KGHSH and CDR2 LQKENI come from the germline V gene. The V and J ends lost 6 bases and 0 bases respectively, with 11 bases between them. The CDR3 DNA follows: TGTGCCAGCTCTCTGCGGGGCGCAACTAATGAAAAACTGTTTTTT. Amino acids: CASSLRGATNEKLFF.